This TCR beta chain derives from a study of vaccination and CD4 T cells after COVID-19. As for the study in general: All convalescent patients were nasal swab PCR positive for SARS-CoV-2; about 9 had mild and one severe disease. Overlapping peptides of the spike proteins of SARS-CoV-2, HCoV-NL63, HCoV-OC43 and HCoV-229E were used for cell stimulation.

This clonotype has a handful of counts. Its cognate antigen is unknown. Documented treatment: approximately nine-day PBMC culture with coronavirus spike peptide pools or control peptides (ViraFEST assay). Per-well cultures of some 2 million PBMCs received 8 to 10 IU/ml IL-2 and approximately 9.4 ug/ml peptide pools. Germline assignment: CDR1 GTSNPN and CDR2 SVGIG (reference sequence). Trimming took 6 bases from V and 4 from J, leaving 24 bases between them. The CDR3 runs 16 residues. The Oncomine TCR Beta short-read assay was applied to DNA of cultured CD4+ T cells. Genomic DNA from cultured CD4+ T cells was extracted. TCRdb called the PCR reads again in MiXCR, with one record for every CDR3 protein. The sample includes 15,000 or so distinct CDR3 sequences, roughly two fifths seen only once; the top ten take roughly 5.9%.

V usage is TRBV30 and J usage is TRBJ1-2; D gene ambiguous. The sequenced sample was CD4+ T cells from blood, cultured in vitro, obtained before SARS-CoV-2 vaccination. This clonotype was sampled from a human donor who had recovered from COVID-19. CDR3 protein: CACGFKDLPGSYGYTF. In DNA form, the CDR3 reads TGTGCCTGCGGATTTAAGGACCTCCCGGGAAGCTATGGCTACACCTTC.